This entry describes one T cell receptor (beta chain). Its antigen is as yet unknown. The germline V gene encodes CDR1 MNHEY and CDR2 SMNVEV (reference sequence). V shed 3 bases and J 2 bases; nucleotides not matched to a gene: 6. The CDR3 is 16 amino acids. This entry comes from a study of response to subunit inactivated influenza vaccine. Study results and caveats: Few additional T cells are recruited per seasonal influenza vaccination, authors suggested.

Each CDR3 protein is one row after TCRdb ran MiXCR on the RT-PCR reads. The table records around 540,000 distinct CDR3 sequences, roughly 10% of them present only once. This sequence originates from a man aged 45-65 years who received an inactivated influenza vaccine. The rearrangement links TRBV27 to TRBJ2-7, with 11 bases aligning to TRBD1. The sequences come from PBMCs from blood, collected on the day of vaccination. The CDR3 spells CASSLTSGQGAYEQYF. The CDR3 nucleotides are TGTGCCAGCAGTTTGACTTCGGGACAGGGGGCCTACGAGCAGTACTTC.